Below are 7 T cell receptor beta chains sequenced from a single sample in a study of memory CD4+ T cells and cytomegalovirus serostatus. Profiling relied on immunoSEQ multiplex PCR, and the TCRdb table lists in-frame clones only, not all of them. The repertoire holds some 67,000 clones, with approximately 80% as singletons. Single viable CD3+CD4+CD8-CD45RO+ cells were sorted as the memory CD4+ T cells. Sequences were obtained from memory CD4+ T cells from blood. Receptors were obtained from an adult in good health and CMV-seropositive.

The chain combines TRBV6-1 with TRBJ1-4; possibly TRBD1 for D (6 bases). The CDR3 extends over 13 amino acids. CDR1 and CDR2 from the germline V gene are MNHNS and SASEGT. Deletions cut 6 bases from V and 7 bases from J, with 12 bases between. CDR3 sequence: CASSQGFGEKLFF. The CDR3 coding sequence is TGTGCCAGCAGCCAGGGGTTTGGTGAAAAACTGTTTTTT.

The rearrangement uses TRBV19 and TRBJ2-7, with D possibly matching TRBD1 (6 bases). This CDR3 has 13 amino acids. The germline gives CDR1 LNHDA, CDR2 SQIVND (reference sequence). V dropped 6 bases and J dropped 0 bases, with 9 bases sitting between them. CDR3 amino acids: CASRRDTSYEQYF. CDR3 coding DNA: TGTGCCAGTAGACGGGACACCTCCTACGAGCAGTACTTC.

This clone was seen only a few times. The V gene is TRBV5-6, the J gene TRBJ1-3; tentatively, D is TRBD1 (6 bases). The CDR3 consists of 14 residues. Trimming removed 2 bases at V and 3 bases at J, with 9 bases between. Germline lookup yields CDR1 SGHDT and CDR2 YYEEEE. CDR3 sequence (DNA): TGTGCCAGCAGCTTACAGGGCGGTGGAAACACCATATATTTT. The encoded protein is CASSLQGGGNTIYF.

The CDR3 region is CSVKRGGNNEQFF. In DNA form, the CDR3 reads TGCAGCGTTAAAAGGGGGGGAAACAATGAGCAGTTCTTC. This rearrangement joins TRBV29-1 to TRBJ2-1, with D maybe TRBD2 (7 bases). Germline V gene data show CDR1 as SQVTM and CDR2 as ANQGSEA. V lost 5 bases and J lost 5, with 13 bases in between. The CDR3 runs 13 residues.

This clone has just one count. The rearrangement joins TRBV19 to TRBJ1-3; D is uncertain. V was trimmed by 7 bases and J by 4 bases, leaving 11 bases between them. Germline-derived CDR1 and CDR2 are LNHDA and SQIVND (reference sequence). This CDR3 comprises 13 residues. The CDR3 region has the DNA TGTGCCAGTACGGTCCTCAGCGGAAACACCATATATTTT. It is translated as CASTVLSGNTIYF.

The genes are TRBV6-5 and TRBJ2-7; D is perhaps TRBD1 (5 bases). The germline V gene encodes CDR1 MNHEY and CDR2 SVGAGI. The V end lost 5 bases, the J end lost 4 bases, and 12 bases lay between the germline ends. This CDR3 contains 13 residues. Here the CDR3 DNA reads TGTGCCAGCAGTGGACAAGAATTATACGAGCAGTACTTC. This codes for CASSGQELYEQYF.

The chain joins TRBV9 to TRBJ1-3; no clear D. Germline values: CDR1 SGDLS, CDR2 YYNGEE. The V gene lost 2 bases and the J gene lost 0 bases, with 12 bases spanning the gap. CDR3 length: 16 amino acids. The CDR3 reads CASSVTAGPSGNTIYF. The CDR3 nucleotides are TGTGCCAGCAGCGTTACAGCGGGCCCCTCTGGAAACACCATATATTTT.